Listed here are 8 T cell receptor beta chains from one sample, sequenced in a study of T cell responses to AZD1222 COVID-19 vaccine. Libraries were prepared by immunoSEQ multiplex PCR; TCRdb keeps only in-frame clonotypes and omits some of them. The repertoire consists of 110,000 to 150,000 clones, with 93% occurring once and the leading ten covering 5.1%. The sequencing used peripheral blood, collected on day 0 of AZD1222 vaccination. The receptor source for this set is an adult in good health.

Of note for this clone: A read error may account for a junction end that differs from germline. Distinct nucleotide sequences in the sample also encode this CDR3. The CDR3: CASSIAANTEAFF. The CDR3 DNA is TGTGCCAGCAGTATAGCCGCGAACACTGAAGCTTTCTTT. The rearrangement links TRBV19 to TRBJ1-1; D is undetermined. Looked up from germline, CDR1 is LNHDA and CDR2 is SQIVND (reference sequence). There are 13 residues in the CDR3. The full variable domain, rest sourced from reference TRBV19 and TRBJ1-1, is DGGITQSPKYLFRKEGQNVTLSCEQNLNHDAMYWYRQDPGQGLRLIYYSQIVNDFQKGDIAEGYSVSREKKESFPLTVTSAQKNPTAFYLCASSIAANTEAFFGQGTRLTVV.

The genes are TRBV5-5 and TRBJ2-3; D is uncertain. CDR1 and CDR2 from the germline V gene are SGHKS and YYEKEE (reference sequence). The CDR3 is 12 residues long. Trimming shortened V by 4 bases and J by 6 bases, and 9 bases separated the two germline ends. The chain's CDR3 is CASSLNFDTQYF. The DNA for the CDR3 is TGTGCCAGCAGCCTAAACTTCGATACGCAGTATTTT.

This clone was detected only a few times. The CDR3 loop is CASSAGTRVDTQYF. The DNA of the CDR3 is TGTGCTAGCTCTGCCGGGACTAGGGTAGATACGCAGTATTTT. This chain connects TRBV12-5 to TRBJ2-3, with TRBD2 matching 8 bases. With 9 bases clipped from V and 5 bases from J, the junction kept 10 bases outside the gene matches. This CDR3 contains 14 residues. The germline CDR1 and CDR2 sequences are LGHNT and FRNRAP.

The J gene is TRBJ2-5, the V gene TRBV7-8; 7 bases are shared with TRBD1. CDR3 length: 15 amino acids. The V segment lost 5 bases and the J segment 3 bases; nucleotides outside the gene matches: 9. CDR1 is SGHVS and CDR2 is FQNEAQ in the germline V gene. CDR3 sequence: CASSPNRGEEETQYF. Here the CDR3 DNA reads TGTGCCAGCAGCCCAAACAGGGGCGAGGAAGAGACCCAGTACTTC.

The chain employs TRBV5-6 and TRBJ2-1, with 8 nucleotides matching TRBD2. The CDR3 runs 15 residues. V shed 0 bases and J 8 bases; nucleotides not matched to a gene: 7. CDR1 SGHDT and CDR2 YYEEEE come from the germline V gene. In DNA form, the CDR3 reads TGTGCCAGCAGCTTGGATGGTAGCGGGACATATGAGCAGTTCTTC. It translates to CASSLDGSGTYEQFF.

The chain couples TRBV27 to TRBJ1-1; a possible D gene is TRBD1 (6 bases). V was shortened by 3 bases and J by 2 bases, with 13 bases between the two germline ends. This CDR3 is 15 amino acids long. Germline loops: CDR1 MNHEY, CDR2 SMNVEV (reference sequence). The CDR3 DNA reads as TGTGCCAGCAGTTTTGGACAGTCGCTTAACACTGAAGCTTTCTTT. Protein sequence: CASSFGQSLNTEAFF.

J is TRBJ1-4 and V is TRBV6-2 or TRBV6-3, with unresolved D. In germline, CDR1 is MNHEY, CDR2 SVGEGT. The CDR3 loop spans 14 amino acids. The V and J ends lost 4 bases and 0 bases respectively, with 6 bases between them. In nucleotides, the CDR3 is TGTGCCAGCAGTTTGGGAGCAACTAATGAAAAACTGTTTTTT. Protein product: CASSLGATNEKLFF.

The chain uses TRBV5-1 and TRBJ1-3; 12 bases line up with TRBD1. Germline CDR1 and CDR2: SGHRS and YFSETQ. Trimming removed 3 bases from V and 4 bases from J; junction bases left unmatched: 8. CDR3 length equals 17 residues. CDR3 protein: CASSSGTGGAEGNTIYF. As DNA, the CDR3 is TGCGCCAGCAGCTCCGGGACAGGGGGCGCGGAGGGAAACACCATATATTTT.